Listed here are 12 T cell receptor beta chains from one sample, sequenced in a study of monozygotic twins with inflammatory bowel disease. After re-calling the 5' RACE reads, TCRdb lists one entry per CDR3 protein, DNA absent. Seen in this sample are approximately 400,000 distinct CDR3 sequences; the ten most common clones hold approximately 2.3%. Source material: blood. These receptors all come from a human donor with ulcerative colitis or Crohn's disease, or a healthy co-twin of an affected twin (not recorded which).

The genes are TRBV7-6 and TRBJ2-2. Germline V gene data show CDR1 as SGHVS and CDR2 as FNYEAQ. The CDR3 extends over 16 amino acids. CDR3 loop: CASSLGGVAYTGELFF.

V usage is TRBV2 and J usage is TRBJ1-5. The germline V gene encodes CDR1 SNHLY and CDR2 FYNNEI. This CDR3 contains 12 residues. The CDR3 sequence: CASRALAQPQHF. The entire variable domain, with the rest obtained from reference TRBV2 and TRBJ1-5, is as follows: EPEVTQTPSHQVTQMGQEVILRCVPISNHLYFYWYRQILGQKVEFLVSFYNNEISEKSEIFDDQFSVERPDGSNFTLKIRSTKLEDSAMYFCASRALAQPQHFGDGTRLSIL.

The J gene is TRBJ2-2, the V gene TRBV15. CDR3 length equals 14 residues. The V gene's germline CDR1 is LNHNV and CDR2 YYDKDF (reference sequence). The chain's CDR3 is CATSPQIVTGELFF.

The chain employs TRBV14 and TRBJ1-6. Germline V gives CDR1 SGHDN, CDR2 FVKESK. This CDR3 contains 12 residues. The CDR3 sequence: CAQETPQLTLHF.

The chain has TRBV20-1 and TRBJ2-3; TCRdb reports TRBD2, a call that lacks DNA to check it against. Per the germline V gene, CDR1 is DFQATT and CDR2 is SNEGSKA (reference sequence). This CDR3 spans 14 amino acids. The CDR3 protein is CSASLGLAFGTQYF.

V and J are TRBV3-1 and TRBJ2-3; there is no DNA to check the TCRdb D call of TRBD2. Germline CDR1 and CDR2: LGHDT and YNNKEL (reference sequence). This CDR3 comprises 14 residues. Here the CDR3 reads CASSPSISSDTQYF.

The rearrangement links TRBV7-2 to TRBJ2-7; TCRdb gives TRBD2 as the D gene, but with no DNA this cannot be confirmed. The CDR3 extends over 15 amino acids. Germline assignment: CDR1 SGHTA and CDR2 FQGNSA. The CDR3 loop is CASSFHPGLANEQYF.

The V call is TRBV2, the J call TRBJ2-1. The length of the CDR3 is 11 residues. Per germline, CDR1 SNHLY and CDR2 FYNNEI. The chain's CDR3 is CASGRYNEQFF.

This sequence joins TRBV3-1 and TRBJ2-1; the TCRdb D gene call, TRBD2, has no DNA to confirm it. The CDR3 is 17 amino acids. CDR1 and CDR2 from the germline V gene are LGHDT and YNNKEL (reference sequence). CDR3 loop: CASSRGLPADSYNEQFF.

The chain has TRBV6-6 and TRBJ2-4; without DNA, the TCRdb call of TRBD1 cannot be checked. This CDR3 is 13 amino acids long. Germline loops: CDR1 MNHNY, CDR2 SVGAGI (reference sequence). The CDR3 spells CASSQTGKHIQYF.

The chain uses TRBV15 and TRBJ2-3; with no DNA, the TCRdb D assignment of TRBD2 cannot be verified. CDR1 LNHNV and CDR2 YYDKDF come from the germline V gene (reference sequence). The CDR3 consists of 16 residues. The CDR3 loop is CATSKGLAGEGDTQYF.

The rearrangement uses TRBV6-5 and TRBJ1-4. Germline loops: CDR1 MNHEY, CDR2 SVGAGI. CDR3 size: 13 residues. The CDR3 is CASSLSWNEKLFF.